This T cell receptor beta chain appears in the sequencing data of a study of T cells in Graves' hyperthyroidism and ophthalmopathy. Study outcomes and limitations: In simple terms, a model built on 13 V-J features told ophthalmopathy apart from stable hyperthyroidism.

Germline V gene data show CDR1 as MNHNS and CDR2 as SASEGT. CDR3 size: 16 residues. The junction had 6 bases not matched to a gene; V was cut back by 5 bases and J by 0 bases. It was RNA transcripts that yielded the amplified TCR beta CDR3 regions. The HTBI set primed first-round TCR CDR3 RT-PCR. One entry per CDR3 protein results from TCRdb running MiXCR on the multiplex PCR reads. The sample shows 600,000 or so distinct CDR3 sequences, around 15% of them seen only once. The sample holds many counts of this clonotype. Its specificity is unknown. This sequence originates from a woman aged 25-40 years with Graves' hyperthyroidism. The chain joins TRBV6-1 to TRBJ2-7, with 11 bases aligning to TRBD2. The sample taken for sequencing was blood. The CDR3 spells CASSSAGTSGSYEQYF. For the CDR3, the DNA is TGTGCCAGCAGTTCCGCCGGGACTAGCGGCTCCTACGAGCAGTACTTC.